This is a list of T cell receptor beta chains from one sample in a study of OX40 agonist ivuxolimab in advanced cancers. Profiling relied on immunoSEQ multiplex PCR, and the TCRdb table lists in-frame clones only, not all of them. The data show about 62,000 clones, more than 85% seen once. The specimen was CD4+ or CD8+ T cells sorted from blood, collected in a trial of the OX40 agonist ivuxolimab. The receptors stem from an adult with an advanced solid tumor such as melanoma, head and neck, liver or kidney cancer. Each CDR3 is given with its conserved first and last residue.

J gene | V gene | CDR3 protein
TRBJ2-7 | TRBV18 | CASSPDLTYEQYF
TRBJ2-7 | TRBV2 | CASRDRVGYEQYF
TRBJ2-3 | TRBV18 | CASSPEGQSTDTQYF
TRBJ1-1 | TRBV27 | CASRVLGATTEAFF
TRBJ1-2 | TRBV2 | CATQQRLGGYTF
TRBJ2-4 | TRBV5-6 | CASRMAAGGAKNIQYF
TRBJ2-7 | TRBV1 | CTSSQAGRHLEQYF
TRBJ2-7 | TRBV5-5 | CASSLASLYEQYF
TRBJ1-1 | TRBV6-5 | CASAGGENTEAFF
NA | TRBV7-3 | CASSLTSGVEQYF
TRBJ1-1 | TRBV5-4 | CASSPENTEAFF
TRBJ1-5 | TRBV6-1 | CASSEFGGLYQPQHF
TRBJ2-1 | TRBV4-2 | CASSPSDYNEQFF
TRBJ2-7 | TRBV10-3 | CAISESLPTAYSYEQYF
TRBJ2-3 | TRBV7-3 | CASTPTGGRADTQYF
TRBJ1-3 | TRBV2 | CASSPRGGANTIYF
TRBJ2-3 | TRBV15 | CATSRVESRDTQYF
TRBJ2-3 | TRBV6-5 | CASSYSGPDTQYF